These T cell receptor beta chains were read from a single sample in a study of blood T cell repertoires in COVID-19. The assay was immunoSEQ multiplex PCR, and TCRdb's table has in-frame clones only and misses some. Here the sample spans 200,000 to 250,000 clones, around three quarters being singletons. Material: peripheral blood. These receptors were obtained from a woman in her 70s with acute or convalescent COVID-19. Each CDR3 is given with its conserved first and last residue. D genes are given only for firm matches. The size field is filled for only some rows; it gives once, few, many or a size class.

cdr3_aa | cdr3_nt | j_call | d_call | v_call | clone_size
CASSIQGSSGQPQHF | TGTGCCAGTAGTATCCAGGGGTCGTCGGGTCAGCCCCAGCATTTT | TRBJ1-5 | - | TRBV19 | -
CASSEPGLASNEQFF | TGTGCCAGCAGTGAACCGGGACTAGCGTCCAATGAGCAGTTCTTC | TRBJ2-1 | TRBD2 | TRBV2 | -
CASSSRASGSYEQYF | TGTGCCAGCAGTTCTCGAGCTAGCGGGAGCTACGAGCAGTACTTC | TRBJ2-7 | TRBD2 | TRBV28 | -
CASSIGSSTDTQYF | TGTGCCAGTAGTATCGGGTCCAGCACAGATACGCAGTATTTT | TRBJ2-3 | - | TRBV19 | -
CASSPDGGYGYTF | TGCGCCAGCAGCCCGGACGGGGGATATGGCTACACCTTC | TRBJ1-2 | - | TRBV5-1 | -
CASSPRDREEKLFF | TGTGCCAGCAGCCCCCGGGACAGGGAGGAAAAACTGTTTTTT | TRBJ1-4 | TRBD1 | TRBV3-1/TRBV3-2 | -
CSASIGGLGEETQYF | TGCAGTGCTAGTATAGGTGGACTAGGGGAAGAGACCCAGTACTTC | TRBJ2-5 | TRBD2 | TRBV20-1 | -
CASSLTGEYGYTF | TGTGCCAGCAGCTTGACAGGAGAATATGGCTACACCTTC | TRBJ1-2 | - | TRBV5-6 | few
CASSPAHREEQYF | TGTGCCAGCAGCCCAGCCCATAGGGAGGAGCAGTACTTC | TRBJ2-7 | - | TRBV3-1/TRBV3-2 | -
CASLRSGRGYTQYF | TGTGCCAGCTTGAGAAGCGGGAGAGGGTATACGCAGTATTTT | TRBJ2-3 | TRBD2 | TRBV6-5 | -
CASSLVGGAGGYNEQFF | TGCGCCAGCAGCTTGGTCGGCGGGGCGGGAGGGTACAATGAGCAGTTCTTC | TRBJ2-1 | TRBD2 | TRBV5-1 | once
CAWNFGKWNTEAFF | TGTGCCTGGAACTTCGGGAAATGGAACACTGAAGCTTTCTTT | TRBJ1-1 | - | TRBV30 | -
CASSVLAGTRETQYF | TGTGCCAGCAGTGTCCTAGCGGGAACGCGAGAGACCCAGTACTTC | TRBJ2-5 | TRBD2 | TRBV2 | -
CASSPQGGNTEAFF | TGCGCCAGCAGCCCACAGGGGGGGAACACTGAAGCTTTCTTT | TRBJ1-1 | TRBD1 | TRBV5-1 | -
CASSQVDRDGNTIYF | TGTGCCAGCAGCCAAGTCGACAGGGATGGAAACACCATATATTTT | TRBJ1-3 | TRBD1 | TRBV3-1/TRBV3-2 | -
CASSPGVSYEQYF | TGTGCCAGCAGTCCCGGGGTGTCCTACGAGCAGTACTTC | TRBJ2-7 | - | TRBV6-5 | -
CAWSVRSGSIYNEQFF | TGTGCCTGGAGTGTCCGGAGCGGGAGTATCTACAATGAGCAGTTCTTC | TRBJ2-1 | TRBD2 | TRBV30 | -
CASSDGLAGPTDTQYF | TGTGCCAGCAGTGACGGTCTAGCGGGCCCCACAGATACGCAGTATTTT | TRBJ2-3 | TRBD2 | TRBV2 | -
CASSEGRGLDATEAFF | TGTGCCAGCAGTGAAGGTAGGGGGCTTGACGCCACTGAAGCTTTCTTT | TRBJ1-1 | TRBD1 | TRBV6-1 | -
CASSLGWVAGGDDGYTF | TGTGCCAGCAGCTTGGGTTGGGTGGCCGGGGGAGACGATGGCTACACCTTC | TRBJ1-2 | - | TRBV5-4 | -
CASSDSRTGGNEQFF | TGTGCCAGCAGTGACTCGAGGACAGGGGGTAATGAGCAGTTCTTC | TRBJ2-1 | TRBD1 | TRBV6-4 | -
CASSGRFLSYEQYF | TGTGCCAGCAGCGGGAGGTTCCTCTCCTACGAGCAGTACTTC | TRBJ2-7 | - | TRBV3-1/TRBV3-2 | -